What follows describes a single T cell receptor (beta chain). Its antigen is not known. The source of the sample is a study of CD8+CD57+ T cells in acquired aplastic anemia. Study as a whole: Sorted CD4+ and CD8+ cells gave a mean 3.2 ug DNA, range 0.2 to 27.4 ug. Notes on the study in general: It was found that 25 to 35 CD8+ CDR3 sequences were shared between patients and controls. Patients did not significantly differ from controls in CD8+ Simpson's diversity.

Germline trimming cut 5 bases from V and 3 bases from J; bases unmatched to any gene: 6. CDR1 SEHNR and CDR2 FQNEAQ come from the germline V gene (reference sequence). The CDR3 is 15 residues long. TCR beta VDJ and CDR3 profiling used genomic DNA as template. A single record per CDR3 protein comes from TCRdb applying MiXCR to the reads. The sample carries 200,000 or so distinct CDR3 sequences, around 65% recorded once. V usage is TRBV7-9 and J usage is TRBJ2-5, with TRBD2 matching 10 bases. Input material: sorted CD4+, CD8+, or CD8+CD57+ T cells (not recorded which) from PBMCs. This receptor was obtained from a human donor with severe aplastic anemia or a healthy control (not recorded which). CDR3 DNA sequence: TGTGCCAGCAGCCACAGCGGGGGGGGTGAAGAGACCCAGTACTTC. Residues: CASSHSGGGEETQYF.